A single sample is the source of the 20 T cell receptor beta chains below, sequenced in a study of PD-1 blockade in mismatch repair-deficient tumors. The method was immunoSEQ multiplex PCR; TCRdb's version includes in-frame clones alone and lacks a portion of them. The table includes approximately 80,000 clones, 70% to 90% detected once. Material: peripheral blood, obtained 44 weeks after starting pembrolizumab. These receptors were taken from an adult with mismatch repair-deficient cancer.

The chain is built from TRBV6-5 and TRBJ1-1; D not resolved. The CDR3 runs 13 residues. V dropped 5 bases and J dropped 1 base, with 8 bases sitting between them. The germline CDR1 and CDR2 sequences are MNHEY and SVGAGI. CDR3 DNA: TGTGCCAGCAGTAGAAACAAGAACACTGAAGCTTTCTTT. It specifies CASSRNKNTEAFF.

The V gene is TRBV6-1, the J gene TRBJ1-2; D call uncertain. V lost 8 bases to trimming and J lost 0 bases, with 13 bases between them. This CDR3 region has 14 residues. Germline-derived CDR1 and CDR2 are MNHNS and SASEGT. The CDR3 DNA sequence: TGTGCCAGCCATCGGAGTTCAACTAACTATGGCTACACCTTC. Translation gives CASHRSSTNYGYTF.

CDR3 DNA: TGTGCCAGCAGCGAACAGGGTTTAAGAGGCTACACCTTC. It specifies CASSEQGLRGYTF. The chain links TRBV5-6 to TRBJ1-2; perhaps TRBD1 as D (6 bases). The length of the CDR3 is 13 residues. The germline V gene has CDR1 SGHDT and CDR2 YYEEEE. Trimming shortened V by 4 bases and J by 8 bases, and 15 bases separated the two germline ends.

This chain joins TRBV7-9 and TRBJ2-3, with D perhaps matching TRBD1 (6 bases). The CDR3 runs to 15 residues. V lost 5 bases and J lost 6, with 18 bases in between. Germline V lookup: CDR1 SEHNR, CDR2 FQNEAQ (reference sequence). Here the CDR3 reads CASSPVGQGSDTQYF. The CDR3 DNA is TGTGCCAGCAGCCCGGTCGGTCAGGGGAGCGATACGCAGTATTTT.

The genes are TRBV7-3 and TRBJ2-2, with 11 bases matching TRBD1. V lost 2 bases, J lost 5 bases, and 7 bases stayed unmatched. From germline, CDR1 is SGHTA and CDR2 FQGTGA. The length of the CDR3 is 17 residues. CDR3 sequence reads: CASSLDSGTGGTGELFF. CDR3 bases: TGTGCCAGCAGCTTAGACTCGGGGACAGGGGGTACCGGGGAGCTGTTTTTT.

This rearrangement joins TRBV6-1 to TRBJ1-5, with D tentatively TRBD1 (6 bases). CDR3 length: 13 residues. The V gene lost 7 bases and the J gene lost 0 bases, with 7 bases spanning the gap. The germline V gene encodes CDR1 MNHNS and CDR2 SASEGT. The chain's CDR3 is CASTGASNQPQHF. The CDR3 bases are TGTGCCAGCACAGGGGCTAGCAATCAGCCCCAGCATTTT.

The V gene is TRBV30, the J gene TRBJ1-2; D is perhaps TRBD1 (5 bases). The germline CDR1 and CDR2 sequences are GTSNPN and SVGIG (reference sequence). The CDR3 sequence is 12 residues long. The CDR3 nucleotides read TGTGCGCATAGGGGCAACAACTATGGCTACACCTTC. Its translation is CAHRGNNYGYTF.

V usage is TRBV28 and J usage is TRBJ2-7; 10 bases line up with TRBD1. With V trimmed by 3 bases and J by 3 bases, 5 bases remained unmatched. Germline loops: CDR1 MDHEN, CDR2 SYDVKM. The CDR3 totals 15 residues. In DNA, the CDR3 is TGTGCCAGCAGTTTCCCCCGGACAGGGGGCTACGAGCAGTACTTC. Translating gives CASSFPRTGGYEQYF.

CDR3 nucleotide sequence: TGTGCCAGCAGCCCCGGGCCCCTAAAGGGAAACACCATATATTTT. It translates to CASSPGPLKGNTIYF. The rearrangement joins TRBV7-3 to TRBJ1-3; unclear D gene. Trimming stripped 5 bases from V and 4 bases from J, with 15 bases between. The CDR3 is made up of 15 amino acids. The V gene's germline CDR1 is SGHTA and CDR2 FQGTGA.

The chain couples TRBV5-4 to TRBJ2-4; no clear D gene. The germline gives CDR1 SGHNT, CDR2 YYREEE (reference sequence). Trimming stripped 4 bases from V and 0 bases from J, with 17 bases between. The CDR3 runs to 17 residues. In nucleotides, the CDR3 is TGTGCCAGCAGCATAACCTCCCGTCCTATAGCCAAAAACATTCAGTACTTC. Translation gives CASSITSRPIAKNIQYF.

The chain couples TRBV7-3 to TRBJ2-3; D not certain. Trimming removed 3 bases at V and 6 bases at J, with 10 bases between. CDR3 length: 13 residues. Germline assignment: CDR1 SGHTA and CDR2 FQGTGA. The CDR3 here is CASSLTLWDTQYF. CDR3 coding DNA: TGTGCCAGCAGCTTGACCCTTTGGGATACGCAGTATTTT. Using reference TRBV7-3 and TRBJ2-3 for the parts outside the CDR3, the full variable domain is GAGVSQTPSNKVTEKGKYVELRCDPISGHTALYWYRQSLGQGPEFLIYFQGTGAADDSGLPNDRFFAVRPEGSVSTLKIQRTERGDSAVYLCASSLTLWDTQYFGPGTRLTVL.

The rearrangement joins TRBV7-9 to TRBJ2-2; a possible D gene is TRBD2 (6 bases). This CDR3 comprises 16 residues. CDR1 is SEHNR and CDR2 is FQNEAQ in the germline V gene (reference sequence). V was trimmed by 3 bases and J by 1 base, leaving 12 bases between them. The DNA for the CDR3 is TGTGCCAGCAGCTTTGCCGACGGGAGGAACACCGGGGAGCTGTTTTTT. Protein: CASSFADGRNTGELFF. Filled out from reference TRBV7-9 and TRBJ2-2, the complete variable domain reads DTGVSQNPRHKITKRGQNVTFRCDPISEHNRLYWYRQTLGQGPEFLTYFQNEAQLEKSRLLSDRFSAERPKGSFSTLEIQRTEQGDSAMYLCASSFADGRNTGELFFGEGSRLTVL.

The rearrangement links TRBV19 to TRBJ2-3; the match to TRBD2 covers 15 bases. The length of the CDR3 is 19 residues. CDR1 LNHDA and CDR2 SQIVND come from the germline V gene (reference sequence). The V gene end was trimmed by 9 bases and the J gene end by 6 bases; junction bases not matched to a gene: 19. Written as DNA, the CDR3 is TGTGCCAGCGGACTAGCGGGAGGGATTGTCGGCACATGGGGGGATACGCAGTATTTT. Encoded protein: CASGLAGGIVGTWGDTQYF.

The gene calls are TRBV11-3 and TRBJ2-5; the D gene is possibly TRBD2 (5 bases). V lost 8 bases and J lost 4, with 20 bases in between. Germline CDR1 SGHNT, CDR2 YENEEA. This CDR3 contains 15 residues. CDR3 nucleotides: TGTGCCAGCGTTTCTGGAACGGGATCGGGAGAGACCCAGTACTTC. Protein sequence: CASVSGTGSGETQYF.

The CDR3 protein is CATGTGLHTDTQYF. The CDR3, as DNA: TGTGCCACCGGGACAGGCCTCCACACAGATACGCAGTATTTT. The chain is built from TRBV19 and TRBJ2-3; 8 nucleotides align to TRBD1. This CDR3 is 14 amino acids long. CDR1 and CDR2 from the germline V gene are LNHDA and SQIVND (reference sequence). With 10 bases clipped from V and 2 bases from J, the junction kept 8 bases outside the gene matches.

This clone was recorded a few times. This chain connects TRBV4-2 to TRBJ1-2; tentatively, D is TRBD1 (5 bases). The CDR3 length is 12 residues. CDR1 is LGHNA and CDR2 is YNFKEQ in the germline V gene. The V and J ends lost 1 base and 7 bases respectively, with 7 bases between them. Here the CDR3 DNA reads TGTGCCAGCAGCCAAGTCCAGGGTGGCTACACCTTC. Its translation is CASSQVQGGYTF.

The genes are TRBV4-1 and TRBJ1-2; D is undetermined. The ends were cut back, 1 base at V and 4 bases at J, with 7 bases in the middle. This CDR3 has 13 amino acids. Germline-derived CDR1 and CDR2 are MGHRA and YSYEKL. CDR3 coding DNA: TGCGCCAGCAGCCAAGCCTGGGCCTATGGCTACACCTTC. Translated, it gives CASSQAWAYGYTF.

The CDR3 DNA reads as TGCGCCAGCAGTGATCCGGGACAGGTTCCCATCCTGGCCTACGAGCAGTACTTC. Translated: CASSDPGQVPILAYEQYF. This chain uses TRBV10-2 with TRBJ2-7; 8 bases are shared with TRBD1. CDR1 and CDR2 from the germline V gene are WSHSY and SAAADI. V was pared by 3 bases and J by 2 bases, with 15 bases of the junction left unmatched. This CDR3 has 18 amino acids.

V gene TRBV7-9 combines with J gene TRBJ2-7, with 7 bases lining up with TRBD1. CDR3 length: 16 amino acids. V trimming: 4 bases; J trimming: 0 bases; junction bases outside the gene matches: 9. Germline V gives CDR1 SEHNR, CDR2 FQNEAQ (reference sequence). The CDR3 protein is CASSSKGGVSSYEQYF. The DNA for the CDR3 is TGTGCCAGCAGCTCGAAAGGGGGCGTGAGCTCCTACGAGCAGTACTTC.

V and J are TRBV19 and TRBJ2-7; a weak D match, TRBD2 (6 bases). The CDR3 covers 14 residues. Germline lookup yields CDR1 LNHDA and CDR2 SQIVND (reference sequence). Trimming stripped 4 bases from V and 5 bases from J, with 15 bases between. CDR3 DNA sequence: TGTGCCAGTAGTAGCGGGACGGTCTCGGACGAGCAGTACTTC. Translation gives CASSSGTVSDEQYF.